This T cell receptor (beta chain) was recorded in a study of long-term antiretroviral therapy in people with HIV (dated by TCRdb to 2021 to 2024). Looking at the study overall: The earliest samples were collected approximately a decade before the 2015 WHO recommendation for immediate ART, a period when ART was typically delayed until CD4 counts fell. Whether ART initiation and durable HIV suppression were associated with changes in peripheral blood TRB repertoire composition and diversity was tested in a retrospective serial study. A total of some 210 cryopreserved PBMC samples were contributed to the cohort by 30 adults with confirmed HIV infection, with samples collected serially over a mean of approximately six years (range 1-12). About 40% of the roughly 30 participants with HIV were female. No cross-contamination during QIAcube processing turned up in test extractions that ran a monoclonal T-cell line alongside 33 polyclonal samples.

As concerns this clone: No antigen is known for it. No clone much larger than this one lies a single base away; base qualities are absent.

To be included, a participant needed at least one PBMC sample from before ART initiation plus at least two post-ART samples. Every participant with HIV received treatment in the United States of America. Before DNA extraction, cryopreserved samples of 1-10 million PBMC were thawed and then washed. At the time of the earliest PBMC sample for each participant with HIV, ages ranged from roughly 20 to 54 years. PBMC samples were contributed by each participant from 1-4 timepoints before ART initiation and 2-8 timepoints after ART initiation, with a median of 7 samples. For every participant, serial HIV viral load, CD4+ T-cell count, ART history and demographic data were obtained. Using a Qiagen kit on a QIAcube, genomic DNA was extracted from unsorted PBMC, with samples processed in batches of 12. Trimming removed 4 bases from V and 5 bases from J, leaving 12 bases between the germline ends. The germline V gene yields SGHRS for CDR1 and YFSETQ for CDR2. The CDR3 contains 14 residues, cysteine and phenylalanine counted. Only the CDR3 region is kept as DNA, spanning 42 bases read in frame from base 1.

Overall study results and their limits: Unsorted PBMC were profiled instead of sorted CD4+ and CD8+ T cells because pre-ART samples had limited cell numbers. CDR3 length ranges in HIV repertoires were narrower than in controls, and network structure suggested an antigen-experienced repertoire with only a slight naive shift after ART. Expanded TRB clones identified before ART initiation dominated the repertoire across all time points, though the dominance fluctuated and decreased in many PLHIV after ART. Samples dated from about 2004 to 2017, and the ART regimens used may be less effective than current ones. Owing to limited PBMC availability, only the TCR beta chain was sequenced, without alpha chain pairing. Inferences about post-ART repertoire changes were limited because no data were available on ART adherence, viral resistance or therapy changes. A significant increase in TRB diversity was found to be associated with ART initiation, although TRB diversity was observed to remain significantly below that of transplant donor controls even after long-term ART.

The immunoSEQ hsTCRB v3.0 assay was used at survey level resolution to sequence the TRB variable region. A depth of roughly 40,000-50,000 T-cell genomes per sample was targeted for TRB sequencing. An Illumina MiSeq with a v3 150-cycle kit was used to sequence the pooled TRB libraries. The study's processing was this. Analysis of repertoires was carried out in R inside a reproducible Nextflow workflow spanning QC, data transformation and analysis. LymphoSeq2, an R package for exploring AIRR-Seq data, was used to implement the custom analyses. A handful of samples yielding fewer than 5000 total TRB sequences were excluded, leaving 150 to 200 analyzed HIV repertoires. Among the 180 to 200 retained HIV repertoires, 55 to 65 were collected before ART initiation and approximately 130 were collected after ART initiation. Repertoires were downsampled to 5000 TRB nucleotide sequences, with summary statistics averaged over 100 downsampling iterations. Only TRB sequences with CDR3 regions of at least seven amino acids were retained for analysis. Diversity was assessed using a clonality score derived from Shannon entropy and using the Gini coefficient. Repertoire networks linked the top 5000 CDR3 amino acid sequences whenever two sequences differed by an edit distance of one. GLIPH2 predicted antigen specificity groups and MHC restriction for TRB CDR3 amino acid sequences. To flag known associations with CMV, EBV, HIV or tissue antigens, CDR3 amino acid sequences were compared against VDJdb and McPAS-TCR. Pre-ART, post-ART and control groups were compared with Wilcoxon signed-rank tests and Holm-Bonferroni correction. TCRdb took this table from immuneACCESS and kept in-frame rearrangements with V and J called. Such tables lack part of the clones; where checked against another copy, unresolved V genes explain under half of the gap, and the rest is unexplained. V and J calls and clone size follow that table, whereas D and trimming were derived from the DNA. In this sample the table shows tens of thousands of clones, about 85% of which occur a single time. The ten largest clones take up 3.2% of the sample.

The chain uses TRBV5-1 and TRBJ1-4; the D gene is perhaps TRBD1, on 5 matching bases. This specimen consisted of unsorted PBMCs, obtained 1.9 years after starting antiretroviral therapy. This sequence was found in a man aged 18-30 years with HIV. The encoded CDR3 is CASSLGLSNEKLFF. The DNA sequence reads TGCGCCAGCAGCCTGGGACTCTCCAATGAAAAACTGTTTTTT.